The rows below give T cell receptor beta chains drawn from one sample of a study of early T cells in non-severe SARS-CoV-2 infection. TCRdb re-analysed the 5' RACE reads in MiXCR, keeping a single row per CDR3 protein. The profile shows roughly 66,000 distinct CDR3 sequences, approximately 8.3% of them singletons. Sample: whole blood. All receptors come from an adult who was a healthcare worker with PCR-confirmed SARS-CoV-2 infection or an uninfected control (not recorded which). Each CDR3 is given with its conserved first and last residue. The D gene is left open where the match is weak. Expanded clones get a size class; other rows say once, few or many, or leave the size out.

d_call	clone_size	v_call	j_call	cdr3_nt	cdr3_aa
TRBD2	NA	TRBV5-6	TRBJ2-5	TGTGCCAGCAGCTTAACTAGCGGGAGGAGGGAGACCCAGTACTTC	CASSLTSGRRETQYF
TRBD2	few	TRBV20-1	TRBJ2-7	TGCAGTGCTAGAGGGGAGCGGGAGTACGAGCAGTACTTC	CSARGEREYEQYF
NA	many	TRBV10-1	TRBJ1-1	TGCGCCAGCAGTGAGGAGGGCTCTGAAGCTTTCTTT	CASSEEGSEAFF
TRBD2	few	TRBV15	TRBJ2-2	TGTGCCACCAGCAGAGATCTAGCGGCCGGGGAGCTGTTTTTT	CATSRDLAAGELFF
TRBD2	medium-sized	TRBV6-4	TRBJ2-3	TGTGCCAGCAGTGAGCTAGCGGGAGAAGGTGGAGATACGCAGTATTTT	CASSELAGEGGDTQYF
TRBD1	medium-sized	TRBV7-2	TRBJ1-5	TGTGCCAGCAGCGAGAGGGGACAGGGGGCCGAGCCCCAGCATTTT	CASSERGQGAEPQHF
NA	few	TRBV6-2/TRBV6-3	TRBJ1-5	TGTGCCAGCAGTTACCAGAACAATCAGCCCCAGCATTTT	CASSYQNNQPQHF
NA	many	TRBV6-5	TRBJ1-4	TGTGCCAGCAGTCTTGGGGAGGCCTTTAATGAAAAACTGTTTTTT	CASSLGEAFNEKLFF
TRBD2	many	TRBV20-1	TRBJ2-5	TGCAGTGCTAGAGATCGGCAACTAGCGGGAGATTTAGAGACCCAGTACTTC	CSARDRQLAGDLETQYF
TRBD1	NA	TRBV29-1	TRBJ1-2	TGCAGCGTTGATAAGGGACAGTTGAGTACCTTC	CSVDKGQLSTF
TRBD2	few	TRBV11-2	TRBJ2-7	TGTGCCAGCAGCCTGGGGACTAGCGGGGCGCACGAGCAGTACTTC	CASSLGTSGAHEQYF
NA	many	TRBV3-1	TRBJ2-7	TGTGCCAGCAGCCAGATCTACGAGCAGTACTTC	CASSQIYEQYF
TRBD1	NA	TRBV5-1	TRBJ1-1	TGCGCCAGCAGCCAGCGGACAGGGGGCCTGAACACTGAAGCTTTCTTT	CASSQRTGGLNTEAFF
NA	few	TRBV11-1	TRBJ2-1	TGTACCAGCAGCTTAGTCGGGGGGCGGCGTGGATATGAGCAGTTCTTC	CTSSLVGGRRGYEQFF
NA	NA	TRBV7-2	TRBJ2-1	TGTGCCAGCAGCTTAGTCCATGAGCAGTTCTTC	CASSLVHEQFF
NA	few	TRBV29-1	TRBJ2-1	TGCAGCCCACTTGGGGGGCGAAACAATGAGCAGTTCTTC	CSPLGGRNNEQFF
NA	few	TRBV28	TRBJ1-1	TGTGCCAGCAGTCTAGGGACATCGAACACTGAAGCTTTCTTT	CASSLGTSNTEAFF
NA	NA	TRBV20-1	TRBJ1-4	TGCAGTGTTAGTTCCCAGGGGTTCACTAATGAAAAACTGTTTTTT	CSVSSQGFTNEKLFF
TRBD1	many	TRBV10-3	TRBJ2-6	TGTGCCCACGGGTCGGGACAGGGGGCTGAACCTGGGGCCAACGTCCTGACTTTC	CAHGSGQGAEPGANVLTF
TRBD2	many	TRBV28	TRBJ2-7	TGTGCCAGCAGTTCCCCCGGGACTAGCTACGAGCAGTACTTC	CASSSPGTSYEQYF
TRBD1	few	TRBV27	TRBJ2-7	TGTGCCAGCAGCCCTTCTACAGGGGGGACGGGGGAGCAGTACTTC	CASSPSTGGTGEQYF
NA	many	TRBV20-1	TRBJ1-5	TGCAGTGCTAGCCCCATTTATAGCAATCAGCCCCAGCATTTT	CSASPIYSNQPQHF
NA	few	TRBV6-2/TRBV6-3	TRBJ2-1	TGTGCCAGCAGTACATCTAAGATCTCCTACAATGAGCAGTTCTTC	CASSTSKISYNEQFF
NA	many	TRBV27	TRBJ2-1	TGTGCCAGCAGTTTGGGCGCATCCTACAATGAGCAGTTCTTC	CASSLGASYNEQFF
TRBD1	many	TRBV2	TRBJ1-4	TGTGCCAGCACGAGACAGGGGAAGGCAACTAATGAAAAACTGTTTTTT	CASTRQGKATNEKLFF
TRBD2	NA	TRBV5-6	TRBJ2-1	TGTGCCAGCAGCTTGACTAGCGGGAGCTCGAATGAGCAGTTCTTC	CASSLTSGSSNEQFF
NA	NA	TRBV6-5	TRBJ1-1	TGTGCCAGCCGCCGAACGGCCAGGGCTACCACTGAAGCTTTCTTT	CASRRTARATTEAFF
NA	NA	TRBV5-1	TRBJ2-1	TGCGCCAGCAGGTCGTTCACTAGCAGCTACAATGAGCAGTTCTTC	CASRSFTSSYNEQFF
NA	many	TRBV7-9	TRBJ1-4	TGTGCCAGCAGCTTAAGTCAAGGGGGAAATGAAAAACTGTTTTTT	CASSLSQGGNEKLFF
NA	NA	TRBV18	TRBJ1-2	TGTGCCAGCCTCTCACCCGGGGGAAACTATGGCTACACCTTC	CASLSPGGNYGYTF
TRBD1	few	TRBV5-1	TRBJ2-7	TGCGCCAGCAGCTTGACGTTGACAGGGTCCTACGAGCAGTACTTC	CASSLTLTGSYEQYF
TRBD2	NA	TRBV20-1	TRBJ2-3	TGCAGTGCTAGGAGCACTAGCGGGAGGACCTCAAGCGGGGCCCAAGATACGCAGTATTTT	CSARSTSGRTSSGAQDTQYF
TRBD2	NA	TRBV7-3	TRBJ2-2	TGTGCCAGCAGCCTCGGGGCTAGCGGGAGGGCCCTGTCCGGGGAGCTGTTTTTT	CASSLGASGRALSGELFF
TRBD1	NA	TRBV6-2/TRBV6-3	TRBJ2-7	TGTGCCAGCAAAACCTCCGGGACAGGGTTCTACGAGCAGTACTTC	CASKTSGTGFYEQYF
NA	many	TRBV28	TRBJ1-5	TGTGCCAGCAGTCCCTTGGACCGGGACAATCAGCCCCAGCATTTT	CASSPLDRDNQPQHF
NA	many	TRBV20-1	TRBJ2-7	TGCAGTGCGCCGGGTTTCTACGAGCAGTACTTC	CSAPGFYEQYF
TRBD1	NA	TRBV18	TRBJ1-5	TGTGCCAGCTCATCCGGGACAGGAGTCAATCAGCCCCAGCATTTT	CASSSGTGVNQPQHF
TRBD2	NA	TRBV12-3/TRBV12-4	TRBJ2-3	TGTGCCAGCAGTTTAAGAATTAAAGGACTAGCGGAGTCCACAGATACGCAGTATTTT	CASSLRIKGLAESTDTQYF
TRBD1	many	TRBV7-2	TRBJ2-1	TGTGCCAGCAGCCGACAGGGGGCCCTCAACAATGAGCAGTTCTTC	CASSRQGALNNEQFF
NA	NA	TRBV29-1	TRBJ1-4	TGCAGCGCCGGGGAAGGCGGGGAAAAACTGTTTTTT	CSAGEGGEKLFF
NA	many	TRBV24-1	TRBJ2-3	TGTGCCACCAGTGATTTGCGGGGGACAGATACGCAGTATTTT	CATSDLRGTDTQYF
NA	few	TRBV13	TRBJ2-7	TGTGCCAGCAGCTTATGGGGGCTTGGGTACGAGCAGTACTTC	CASSLWGLGYEQYF
TRBD1	many	TRBV28	TRBJ2-2	TGTGCCAGCAGACCGGGACAGGGAGGGACCGGGGAGCTGTTTTTT	CASRPGQGGTGELFF
TRBD1	NA	TRBV12-3/TRBV12-4	TRBJ2-7	TGTGCCAGCAGTTCCCGGGGACAGGGCGAGCAGTACTTC	CASSSRGQGEQYF
TRBD1	NA	TRBV18	TRBJ1-1	TGTGCCAGCTCTGGACAGGCGAACACTGAAGCTTTCTTT	CASSGQANTEAFF
NA	few	TRBV7-9	TRBJ1-1	TGTGCCAGCAGCTTAGAAGCAGACACTGAAGCTTTCTTT	CASSLEADTEAFF
NA	NA	TRBV18	TRBJ2-7	TGTGCCAGCTCACCTCTAGCAACCTACGAGCAGTACTTC	CASSPLATYEQYF
NA	few	TRBV21-1	TRBJ1-6	TGTGCCAGCAGTGACAGGGTCTTGTCACCCCTCCACTTT	CASSDRVLSPLHF
TRBD2	many	TRBV18	TRBJ2-1	TGTGCCAGCTCACCCTTAACTAGCGGGAGTCCCTACAATGAGCAGTTCTTC	CASSPLTSGSPYNEQFF
NA	many	TRBV20-1	TRBJ2-7	TGCAGTGCCCCAAGGGGGGGCTTCGACGAGCAGTACTTC	CSAPRGGFDEQYF
TRBD2	NA	TRBV27	TRBJ2-1	TGTGCCAGCAGTTTAACTAGCGGGAGGTTAAATGAGCAGTTCTTC	CASSLTSGRLNEQFF
NA	NA	TRBV4-2	TRBJ2-7	TGTGCCAGCAGCCAAGAGACAGGGGGAAGACGGGAGGGCCAGGCCTACGAGCAGTACTTC	CASSQETGGRREGQAYEQYF
TRBD1	many	TRBV7-2	TRBJ2-1	TGTGCCAGCAGCCCACGACAGGGCTCCTACAATGAGCAGTTCTTC	CASSPRQGSYNEQFF
NA	many	TRBV7-9	TRBJ2-2	TGTGCCAGCAGCTATGTCCAGGGGAGCACCGGGGAGCTGTTTTTT	CASSYVQGSTGELFF
NA	few	TRBV10-3	TRBJ2-2	TGTGCCATCAGTACTAACACCGGGGAGCTGTTTTTT	CAISTNTGELFF